This TCR beta chain comes out of a study of regulatory T cells in long-lasting Graves disease. Study-wide points: Relative to newly diagnosed Graves' patients, persistent ones had lower TCR diversity.

This clonotype was counted many times. The antigen is not known. Time point reported: newly diagnosed GD, antithyroid drugs for less than 3 months. The authors made the TCR library using RNA they extracted from PBMCs. The CDR3 is 11 amino acids. Between the trimmed V and J ends, which lost 3 bases and 11 bases, there was a span of 10 bases. CDR3-region Arm-PCR and iRepertoire HTBI primers produced the TCR beta libraries. In the source study's methods: Segment identification across samples yielded some 63 TRBV and about 13 TRBJ segments. MiXCR, run by TCRdb on the multiplex PCR reads, gives a single entry per CDR3 protein. TCRdb's processing, not the authors', yielded these V and J calls. The table records a few hundred thousand distinct CDR3 sequences, over 9.5% of them present only once. The data also belong to a second study, concerning T cells in Graves' hyperthyroidism and ophthalmopathy.

The sequence was collected from a woman aged 18-30 years with Graves disease. Sample: peripheral blood mononuclear cells (PBMCs), taken at new diagnosis, from a patient treated with antithyroid drugs. The chain carries TRBV12-3 or TRBV12-4 and TRBJ1-1; D call uncertain. CDR3 residues: CASSLGASAFF. The CDR3 DNA reads TGTGCCAGCAGTTTGGGCGCGTCCGCTTTCTTT.